This T cell receptor beta chain was identified in a study of cytomegalovirus exposure and HLA in healthy donors. Study in general: The 95 to 150 validation repertoires were produced on the same platform as the 550 to 750 repertoires of the first cohort. This was reported in a later analysis.

A remark on this clone: Its specificity is unknown.

CDR1 SGHRS and CDR2 YFSETQ come from the germline V gene. The CDR3 consists of 15 residues. V was clipped by 5 bases and J by 2 bases; unmatched bases: 4. Sequencing used immunoSEQ multiplex PCR; TCRdb keeps in-frame clones, though not all of them. The data hold under 130,000 clones, with roughly nine tenths observed a single time. Regarding the study as a whole: Reports described diagnosis of cytomegalovirus status by the classifier as highly specific and sensitive. Associated with cytomegalovirus, according to the listing, were 164 TCR beta chains. A subsequent analysis found that TCR clusters from the first cohort also tended to co-occur in the roughly 120 validation repertoires, with about 94% of cluster scores above 0.

The TCR originated in a woman aged 18-30 years in good health and CMV-seropositive. This chain links TRBV5-1 with TRBJ2-3; TRBD2 matches 11 bases. What was sequenced was PBMCs. The CDR3 protein is CASRLLAGDTDTQYF. The CDR3 DNA follows: TGCGCCAGCAGGTTACTAGCGGGGGACACAGATACGCAGTATTTT.